This T cell receptor beta chain is from a study of identical twins' blood T cells. Germline V gene data show CDR1 as DFQATT and CDR2 as SNEGSKA (reference sequence). The length of the CDR3 is 14 residues. V dropped 1 base and J dropped 2; count of bases not matched to a gene: 0. One entry per CDR3 protein, called by TCRdb with MiXCR from the 5' RACE reads. The table has 350,000 to 450,000 distinct CDR3 sequences, about 28% seen once; the top ten hold roughly 6.1%. A few counts support this clonotype. The TCR was taken from a woman between 18 and 50 years old in good health. V and J are TRBV20-1 and TRBJ2-1, with 9 bases that match TRBD2. Input material: PBMCs. CDR3 residues: CSARGTSAYNEQFF. Written as DNA, the CDR3 is TGCAGTGCTAGAGGGACTAGCGCCTACAATGAGCAGTTCTTC.